The 25 T cell receptor beta chains below come from one sample, sequenced in a study of blood T cell repertoires in COVID-19. Generated by immunoSEQ multiplex PCR, the TCRdb table keeps only in-frame clones and is missing some. The sample has about 200,000 clones; approximately 82% are singletons. Sequencing was done on a sample of peripheral blood. The receptors here all came from a human donor in a cohort sampled during active COVID-19.

The chain couples TRBV15 to TRBJ1-2, with 7 bases fitting TRBD1. Looked up from germline, CDR1 is LNHNV and CDR2 is YYDKDF (reference sequence). The length of the CDR3 is 14 residues. The V gene end was trimmed by 3 bases and the J gene end by 3 bases; junction bases not matched to a gene: 4. CDR3 amino acids: CATSSRDRDYGYTF. CDR3 nucleotide sequence: TGTGCCACCAGCAGCCGGGACAGAGACTATGGCTACACCTTC.

The rearrangement links TRBV7-6 to TRBJ2-7, with 9 bases lining up with TRBD1. Germline CDR1 is SGHVS and CDR2 is FNYEAQ. The junction had 5 bases not matched to a gene; V was cut back by 2 bases and J by 6 bases. This CDR3 has 14 amino acids. CDR3 DNA sequence: TGTGCCAGCAGCTTACACAGGACAGGGGCCGAGCAGTACTTC. It translates to CASSLHRTGAEQYF.

This chain uses TRBV28 with TRBJ1-4; D uncertain. Germline V CDR1 and CDR2: MDHEN, SYDVKM. The CDR3 consists of 14 residues. V dropped 5 bases and J dropped 5 bases, with 12 bases sitting between them. The CDR3 region has the DNA TGTGCCAGCAGTCCGACTGATGTCAATGAAAAACTGTTTTTT. It translates to CASSPTDVNEKLFF.

The rearrangement uses TRBV19 and TRBJ2-7, with D perhaps TRBD1 (6 bases). The germline V gene has CDR1 LNHDA and CDR2 SQIVND (reference sequence). V was trimmed by 4 bases and J by 7 bases, leaving 17 bases between them. The CDR3 spans 14 residues. CDR3 sequence (DNA): TGTGCCAGTAGTACTTCACAGGGCCGGCGGGAGCAGTACTTC. This translates into CASSTSQGRREQYF.

This clone occurred once. The rearrangement joins TRBV4-2 to TRBJ2-5; 12 bases map to TRBD2. The CDR3 loop spans 19 amino acids. CDR1 is LGHNA and CDR2 is YNFKEQ in the germline V gene. The trim removed 1 base at V and 5 bases at J, leaving 14 bases unmatched. CDR3 DNA sequence: TGTGCCAGCAGCCAAGGCGGCTGGCTAGCGGGAGGGCCCGGCGAGACCCAGTACTTC. Translated, it gives CASSQGGWLAGGPGETQYF.

In its sample, this clone was seen many times. This sequence joins TRBV5-1 and TRBJ1-1; 7 bases line up with TRBD1. The ends lost 4 bases at V and 0 bases at J; junction bases unmatched: 6. This CDR3 is built from 15 residues. Germline V CDR1 and CDR2: SGHRS, YFSETQ. The CDR3 spells CASSVRDSLNTEAFF. The DNA of the CDR3 is TGCGCCAGCAGCGTCCGGGACAGCCTGAACACTGAAGCTTTCTTT.

The V call is TRBV5-6, the J call TRBJ1-5; weak D call: TRBD1 (5 bases). CDR3 length: 16 residues. CDR1 and CDR2 (germline): SGHDT, YYEEEE. Between the trimmed V and J ends, which lost 0 bases and 11 bases, there was a span of 21 bases. In DNA form, the CDR3 reads TGTGCCAGCAGCTTGGGGGGATCGGCAGGGCGGAAAACCCAGCATTTT. This translates into CASSLGGSAGRKTQHF.

The chain recombines TRBV6-5 with TRBJ2-1; maybe TRBD2 (7 bases). CDR3 length: 13 amino acids. Trimming removed 8 bases from V and 6 bases from J, with 14 bases in between. Germline assignment: CDR1 MNHEY and CDR2 SVGAGI. CDR3 loop: CASARGAINEQFF. Here the CDR3 DNA reads TGTGCCAGCGCCCGGGGGGCCATCAATGAGCAGTTCTTC.

The chain couples TRBV7-9 to TRBJ2-7; no clear D gene. V was trimmed by 5 bases and J by 0 bases, leaving 11 bases between them. The germline V gene encodes CDR1 SEHNR and CDR2 FQNEAQ (reference sequence). This CDR3 is built from 14 residues. The CDR3 nucleotides are TGTGCCAGCAGCAAAGACTCGAGCTCCTACGAGCAGTACTTC. Amino acid sequence: CASSKDSSSYEQYF.

At least ten counts were recorded for this clone. The CDR3 spells CASSPTGPYGYTF. CDR3 DNA: TGTGCCAGCAGTCCGACAGGGCCCTATGGCTACACCTTC. The chain carries TRBV5-6 and TRBJ1-2; 7 bases match TRBD1. This CDR3 region has 13 residues. Germline V lookup: CDR1 SGHDT, CDR2 YYEEEE. V gave up 5 bases and J gave up 4 bases; unmatched junction bases: 5.

The chain employs TRBV11-2 and TRBJ2-7, with 8 nucleotides matching TRBD1. The CDR3 totals 15 residues. The germline CDR1 and CDR2 sequences are SGHAT and FQNNGV. The V gene end was trimmed by 5 bases and the J gene end by 0 bases; junction bases not matched to a gene: 6. The CDR3 nucleotides read TGTGCCAGCAGCCCAACAGGGGGAAGCTCCTACGAGCAGTACTTC. Its protein is CASSPTGGSSYEQYF.

The chain recombines TRBV24-1 with TRBJ2-3; 10 positions agree with TRBD1. The germline V gene encodes CDR1 KGHDR and CDR2 SFDVKD. J gave up 5 bases and V 4 bases, and 8 bases lay outside the gene matches. The CDR3 is 16 residues long. In nucleotides, the CDR3 is TGTGCCACCAGTGACTCCGGGACAGGGGTGGGAGATACGCAGTATTTT. This codes for CATSDSGTGVGDTQYF.

In this sample, this clone turned up once. This chain uses TRBV6-5 with TRBJ2-1; 11 positions agree with TRBD2. The germline V gene has CDR1 MNHEY and CDR2 SVGAGI. The CDR3 contains 14 residues. The junction had 2 bases not matched to a gene; V was cut back by 8 bases and J by 2 bases. The CDR3: CASGTSGTYNEQFF. Here the CDR3 DNA reads TGTGCCAGCGGGACTAGCGGAACCTACAATGAGCAGTTCTTC.

This chain joins TRBV28 and TRBJ2-7; no clear D gene. Per the germline V gene, CDR1 is MDHEN and CDR2 is SYDVKM. This CDR3 is built from 11 residues. Trimming cost V 6 bases and J 6 bases, with 9 bases left between them. For the CDR3, the DNA is TGTGCCAGCAGAATACAGCTCGAGCAGTACTTC. Translated: CASRIQLEQYF.

V usage is TRBV10-2 and J usage is TRBJ2-1; 9 bases are shared with TRBD2. The CDR3 length is 14 residues. After removal of 6 bases from V and 3 bases from J, the junction contained 3 bases not matched to a gene. Looked up from germline, CDR1 is WSHSY and CDR2 is SAAADI. Written as DNA, the CDR3 is TGCGCCAGCAGGACTAGCGGAAACTACAATGAGCAGTTCTTC. As protein: CASRTSGNYNEQFF.

V gene TRBV11-2 combines with J gene TRBJ2-1; TRBD1 aligns across 7 bases. Trimming removed 1 base from V and 9 bases from J; junction bases left unmatched: 6. This CDR3 is built from 14 residues. Germline-derived CDR1 and CDR2 are SGHAT and FQNNGV. The CDR3 spells CASSLAGGHSEQFF. As DNA, the CDR3 is TGTGCCAGCAGCTTAGCAGGGGGACACAGTGAGCAGTTCTTC.

This clone has just a few counts. The chain links TRBV4-1 to TRBJ2-7; D is ambiguous. Trimming cost V 5 bases and J 3 bases, with 8 bases left between them. Per germline, CDR1 MGHRA and CDR2 YSYEKL. The CDR3 is 12 residues long. This CDR3 is CASSKNYYEQYF. The CDR3 DNA is TGCGCCAGCAGCAAAAACTACTACGAGCAGTACTTC.

This clone was seen a single time. The chain employs TRBV5-6 and TRBJ1-5, with D unresolved. The CDR3 covers 17 residues. Germline V gene data show CDR1 as SGHDT and CDR2 as YYEEEE. Trimming stripped 1 base from V and 0 bases from J, with 14 bases between. The CDR3 nucleotides are TGTGCCAGCAGCTTGTGGTTTGGGAGTTATAGCAATCAGCCCCAGCATTTT. It translates to CASSLWFGSYSNQPQHF. Full variable domain (outside the CDR3, taken from reference TRBV5-6 and TRBJ1-5): DAGVTQSPTHLIKTRGQQVTLRCSPKSGHDTVSWYQQALGQGPQFIFQYYEEEERQRGNFPDRFSGHQFPNYSSELNVNALLLGDSALYLCASSLWFGSYSNQPQHFGDGTRLSIL.

The chain carries TRBV10-3 and TRBJ2-7, with 8 bases aligning to TRBD1. The V segment lost 2 bases and the J segment 9 bases; nucleotides outside the gene matches: 12. From germline, CDR1 is ENHRY and CDR2 SYGVKD. CDR3 size: 15 residues. CDR3 sequence (DNA): TGTGCCATCAGTGAGGGGACAGGTCCCGTCGGGGGGCAGTACTTC. This codes for CAISEGTGPVGGQYF.

V and J are TRBV7-9 and TRBJ2-5, with a tentative D call TRBD1 (6 bases). This CDR3 spans 15 amino acids. The V gene's germline CDR1 is SEHNR and CDR2 FQNEAQ (reference sequence). V was pared by 4 bases and J by 4 bases, with 16 bases between. CDR3 DNA: TGTGCCAGCAGCTCCAAAAGCAGGGGAACAGAGACCCAGTACTTC. Amino acids: CASSSKSRGTETQYF.

This clone appeared a single time. The genes are TRBV19 and TRBJ2-7, with TRBD2 matching 13 bases. V shed 8 bases, J shed 4 bases, and the junction held 8 bases outside the gene matches. Germline CDR1 and CDR2: LNHDA and SQIVND (reference sequence). CDR3 length equals 15 residues. CDR3 in DNA: TGTGCCAGTTCCCCTGGGGGACTAGCGGGGTACGAGCAGTACTTC. Its translation is CASSPGGLAGYEQYF.

This clone has just a few counts. The chain joins TRBV19 to TRBJ2-3, with 10 bases matching TRBD2. V shed 10 bases, J shed 2 bases, and the junction held 6 bases outside the gene matches. Germline V gene sequence: CDR1 LNHDA, CDR2 SQIVND (reference sequence). The CDR3 extends over 14 amino acids. The CDR3 DNA follows: TGTGCCACCCGCGGACTAGCGGTCACAGATACGCAGTATTTT. It yields the protein CATRGLAVTDTQYF.

This clone occurred a few times. This chain links TRBV5-6 with TRBJ1-4; TRBD1 matches at 7 bases. Looked up from germline, CDR1 is SGHDT and CDR2 is YYEEEE. CDR3 length equals 15 residues. V trimming: 0 bases; J trimming: 4 bases; junction bases outside the gene matches: 3. In DNA form, the CDR3 reads TGTGCCAGCAGCTTGGTTGGGACAGTTAATGAAAAACTGTTTTTT. It translates to CASSLVGTVNEKLFF.

The chain carries TRBV5-1 and TRBJ2-7; TRBD1 matches 12 bases. This CDR3 comprises 16 residues. CDR1 and CDR2 (germline): SGHRS, YFSETQ. The V gene end was trimmed by 6 bases and the J gene end by 9 bases; junction bases not matched to a gene: 16. CDR3 sequence: CASTLSPGTGGTGQYF. The CDR3 DNA is TGCGCCAGCACTCTATCTCCCGGGACAGGGGGCACGGGGCAGTACTTC.

V usage is TRBV12-5 and J usage is TRBJ2-1, with TRBD2 matching over 9 bases. The ends lost 9 bases at V and 3 bases at J; junction bases unmatched: 15. The germline CDR1 and CDR2 sequences are LGHNT and FRNRAP. This CDR3 spans 17 amino acids. The CDR3 sequence is CASSNHLAGRVYNEQFF. In DNA, the CDR3 is TGTGCTAGCAGCAATCACCTAGCGGGGAGAGTCTACAATGAGCAGTTCTTC.